The 29 T cell receptor beta chains presented below share a single source sample, sequenced in a study of T-cell reconstitution after alpha-beta-depleted transplantation in children (dated by TCRdb to about 2016). The library was built by means of PCR. TCRdb lists the instrument as Illumina HiSeq 2500. TCR library preparation used molecular barcoding, with unique molecular identifiers applied to normalize quantification of the TCRbeta repertoire. In-frame beta chains were kept once TCRdb had trimmed the public reads at Q25 with fastp and called clones with MiXCR. Entries that share a CDR3 protein sequence are merged under the most common genes and DNA. The sample table contains about 980,000 distinct CDR3 sequences; only one count was recorded for about 29% of them. Roughly 31% of the sample belongs to the ten largest clones. Sample treatment or condition, as interpreted from the label and publication: allogeneic hematopoietic cell transplantation with graft depleted of TCRalphabeta T cells and CD19 B cells.

The sample consisted of PBMCs, mostly from graft donor cells, taken 360 days after TCRalphabeta/CD19-depleted stem cell transplant. These receptor sequences come from a boy younger than two who had a stem cell transplant for SCID, so the T cells may come from the graft donor.

The chain couples TRBV12-3 or TRBV12-4 to TRBJ2-7, with 10 positions matching TRBD2. This CDR3 contains 16 residues. The trim removed 5 bases at V and 0 bases at J, leaving 7 bases unmatched. CDR3 in amino acids: CASSPRTSGNSYEQYF. The CDR3 bases are TGTGCCAGCAGTCCCCGGACTAGCGGAAACTCCTACGAGCAGTACTTC.

The chain joins TRBV4-1 to TRBJ2-5; 10 bases are shared with TRBD2. V was pared by 1 base and J by 0 bases, with 11 bases of the junction left unmatched. Germline V gene lookup returns CDR1 MGHRA and CDR2 YSYEKL. The CDR3 contains 19 residues. CDR3 DNA: TGCGCCAGCAGCCAAGTGATTGGTAGCGGGGGGACGTACCAAGAGACCCAGTACTTC. Translating gives CASSQVIGSGGTYQETQYF.

The chain's CDR3 is CASSLGARDRGRDTQYF. Here the CDR3 DNA reads TGTGCCAGCAGCTTAGGGGCCAGGGACAGGGGGCGAGATACGCAGTATTTT. V and J are TRBV7-6 and TRBJ2-3, with TRBD1 identical over 12 bases. Trimming at V came to 1 base and at J to 5 bases, leaving 7 bases not matched to a gene. Germline V lookup: CDR1 SGHVS, CDR2 FNYEAQ. The CDR3 extends over 17 amino acids.

This chain joins TRBV2 and TRBJ1-1; 8 bases map to TRBD1. The J segment lost 6 bases and the V segment lost 4 bases, leaving 13 bases of the junction unmatched. This CDR3 spans 16 amino acids. Germline V gene data show CDR1 as SNHLY and CDR2 as FYNNEI. In nucleotides, the CDR3 is TGTGCCAGCAGTGTTAATAGCCAGGGGGCTCAGCCTGAAGCTTTCTTT. This translates into CASSVNSQGAQPEAFF.

V usage is TRBV15 and J usage is TRBJ2-7; 8 bases agree with TRBD1. The CDR3 is made up of 18 amino acids. Germline CDR1 is LNHNV and CDR2 is YYDKDF (reference sequence). J gave up 1 base and V 0 bases, and 11 bases lay outside the gene matches. CDR3 loop: CATSRDSHRGSYSYEQYF. CDR3 bases: TGTGCCACCAGCAGAGACTCGCACAGGGGGTCATATTCCTACGAGCAGTACTTC.

This clonotype was found a few times. The chain uses TRBV18 and TRBJ1-3; maybe TRBD1 (6 bases). V lost 2 bases, J lost 3 bases, and 14 bases lay in between. Germline lookup yields CDR1 KGHSH and CDR2 LQKENI. CDR3 length: 16 residues. CDR3 amino acids: CASSPGQGNLGNTIYF. CDR3 nucleotides: TGTGCCAGCTCACCAGGGCAGGGGAATCTTGGAAACACCATATATTTT.

This clonotype was seen at least ten times. The chain joins TRBV27 to TRBJ2-1; D remains unclear. The germline gives CDR1 MNHEY, CDR2 SMNVEV (reference sequence). The CDR3 runs 12 residues. Trimming removed 6 bases from V and 5 bases from J, with 8 bases in between. The CDR3 DNA is TGTGCCAGCAGCAGTATAAACAATGAGCAGTTCTTC. It yields the protein CASSSINNEQFF.

In its sample, this clonotype was seen a few times. The rearrangement links TRBV5-1 to TRBJ1-6, with D hard to call. From germline, CDR1 is SGHRS and CDR2 YFSETQ. The germline V and J ends were trimmed by 2 bases and 6 bases, with 9 bases remaining between them. The CDR3 length is 14 residues. The CDR3 bases are TGCGCCAGCAGCTTAGGAGGGAGTAATTCACCCCTCCACTTT. This codes for CASSLGGSNSPLHF.

The chain is built from TRBV28 and TRBJ2-1, with a weak D call TRBD1 (5 bases). The CDR3 totals 15 residues. V shed 0 bases and J shed 5 bases, with 11 bases lying between them. Germline lookup yields CDR1 MDHEN and CDR2 SYDVKM. CDR3 sequence (DNA): TGTGCCAGCAGTTTATGGGACACAATCAACAATGAGCAGTTCTTC. It is translated as CASSLWDTINNEQFF.

The chain links TRBV2 to TRBJ1-1, with TRBD1 matching 7 bases. In germline, CDR1 is SNHLY, CDR2 FYNNEI. The CDR3 totals 15 residues. V was pared by 8 bases and J by 1 base, with 10 bases of the junction left unmatched. CDR3 coding DNA: TGTGCCAGCCTTTTCTCGACAGGGACGAACACTGAAGCTTTCTTT. Encoded protein: CASLFSTGTNTEAFF.

The chain has TRBV15 and TRBJ1-3, with D hard to call. CDR1 is LNHNV, CDR2 YYDKDF, per germline (reference sequence). V lost 0 bases to trimming and J lost 0 bases, with 9 bases between them. This CDR3 spans 16 amino acids. DNA for the CDR3: TGTGCCACCAGCAGAGATGTTAAGAGCTCTGGAAACACCATATATTTT. Its translation: CATSRDVKSSGNTIYF.

A note on this clonotype: At one boundary the junction diverges from the germline segment, which might be a read error. This chain joins TRBV11-1 and TRBJ2-2; 10 bases line up with TRBD2. The CDR3 sequence is 18 residues long. Germline values: CDR1 SGHAT, CDR2 FQDESV (reference sequence). CDR3 sequence: CASSLPIAGGSYTWELFF. The CDR3 bases are TGTGCCAGCAGCTTACCCATAGCGGGGGGCTCCTACACCTGGGAGCTGTTTTTT. The entire variable domain, with the rest obtained from reference TRBV11-1 and TRBJ2-2, is as follows: EAEVAQSPRYKITEKSQAVAFWCDPISGHATLYWYRQILGQGPELLVQFQDESVVDDSQLPKDRFSAERLKGVDSTLKIQPAELGDSAMYLCASSLPIAGGSYTWELFFGEGSRLTVL.

This clonotype was seen only a few times. The gene calls are TRBV29-1 and TRBJ2-3; D is perhaps TRBD1 (6 bases). The CDR3 covers 12 residues. Germline V CDR1 and CDR2: SQVTM, ANQGSEA. With 6 bases removed from V and 4 bases from J, the gap between germline ends came to 11 bases. The CDR3 DNA sequence: TGCAGCGTAGCCCACAGGGCAGATACGCAGTATTTT. Translating gives CSVAHRADTQYF.

This clonotype was counted between two and nine times. The chain has TRBV4-1 and TRBJ2-3; TRBD2 matches 8 bases. CDR1 MGHRA and CDR2 YSYEKL come from the germline V gene. The J segment lost 6 bases and the V segment lost 6 bases, leaving 8 bases of the junction unmatched. The CDR3 consists of 14 residues. In nucleotides, the CDR3 is TGCGCCAGCAGACCTTCGACTAGCGCGGATACGCAGTATTTT. Amino acids: CASRPSTSADTQYF.

This clonotype appeared a few times. The rearrangement uses TRBV18 and TRBJ2-1; D perhaps matches TRBD2 (5 bases). CDR1 is KGHSH and CDR2 is LQKENI in the germline V gene. The CDR3 is 13 residues long. V was clipped by 0 bases and J by 10 bases, with 10 bases between them. This CDR3 is CASSPPGPGEQFF. The CDR3 coding sequence is TGTGCCAGCTCACCACCCGGACCGGGGGAGCAGTTCTTC.

This chain joins TRBV12-3 or TRBV12-4 and TRBJ1-1, with TRBD1 identical over 7 bases. The trim removed 5 bases at V and 5 bases at J, leaving 11 bases unmatched. There are 15 residues in the CDR3. The CDR3 nucleotides are TGTGCCAGCAGTACCAGGCGACAGGGACGAACTGAAGCTTTCTTT. Protein sequence: CASSTRRQGRTEAFF.

This clonotype showed up just a few times. The chain combines TRBV29-1 with TRBJ2-1; unclear D gene. Trimming cost V 1 base and J 9 bases, with 7 bases left between them. Germline V gene lookup returns CDR1 SQVTM and CDR2 ANQGSEA. CDR3 length equals 11 residues. The DNA for the CDR3 is TGCAGCGTTGAAGGAGTATCTGAGCAGTTCTTC. It specifies CSVEGVSEQFF.

This clonotype occurred a few times. The rearrangement joins TRBV29-1 to TRBJ2-7; D tentatively fits TRBD1 or TRBD2 (5 bases each). V shed 4 bases and J shed 0 bases, with 10 bases lying between them. CDR3 length: 13 residues. Germline V lookup: CDR1 SQVTM, CDR2 ANQGSEA. CDR3 amino acids: CSVVGPHSYEQYF. The CDR3 DNA reads TGCAGCGTTGTGGGACCGCACTCCTACGAGCAGTACTTC.

The V gene is TRBV4-2, the J gene TRBJ2-3; the match to TRBD2 covers 7 bases. V trimming: 0 bases; J trimming: 11 bases; junction bases outside the gene matches: 14. Germline-derived CDR1 and CDR2 are LGHNA and YNFKEQ. This CDR3 region has 16 residues. The CDR3 nucleotides read TGTGCCAGCAGCCAAGAAGTCGCCGGGGAGGGTTTTGGGCAGTATTTT. It specifies CASSQEVAGEGFGQYF.

The genes are TRBV7-8 and TRBJ2-7; D tentatively fits TRBD1 or TRBD2 (5 bases each). The CDR3 consists of 15 residues. V lost 5 bases and J 1 base, leaving 15 bases between the germline ends. CDR1 is SGHVS, CDR2 FQNEAQ, per germline. The CDR3 coding sequence is TGTGCCAGCAGCACTACCACGGGGCCATCCTACGAGCAGTACTTC. This codes for CASSTTTGPSYEQYF.

This clonotype was seen at least ten times. The rearrangement uses TRBV12-3 or TRBV12-4 and TRBJ2-2; no reliable D call. This CDR3 has 13 residues. The V gene lost 3 bases and the J gene lost 3 bases, with 5 bases spanning the gap. The CDR3 DNA follows: TGTGCCAGCAGTTTTAGGGACACCGGGGAGCTGTTTTTT. Residues: CASSFRDTGELFF.

This clonotype is a singleton in its sample. The rearrangement uses TRBV20-1 and TRBJ2-1; D remains unclear. This CDR3 comprises 14 residues. V lost 6 bases, J lost 2 bases, and 14 bases lay in between. From germline, CDR1 is DFQATT and CDR2 SNEGSKA (reference sequence). CDR3 in amino acids: CSAGPGYAYNEQFF. The CDR3 DNA sequence: TGCAGTGCCGGGCCGGGTTATGCCTACAATGAGCAGTTCTTC.

The V and J genes are TRBV5-1 and TRBJ2-7; weak D call: TRBD1 (7 bases). Germline V gene sequence: CDR1 SGHRS, CDR2 YFSETQ. With 5 bases removed from V and 3 bases from J, the gap between germline ends came to 12 bases. This CDR3 region has 13 residues. As DNA, the CDR3 is TGCGCCAGCAGGGCGGGACAGAACTACGAGCAGTACTTC. Translating gives CASRAGQNYEQYF.

V gene TRBV5-5 combines with J gene TRBJ1-2; 12 bases are a match to TRBD1. The CDR3 contains 14 residues. Unmatched junction bases numbered 4, after V lost 4 bases and J lost 6 bases. From germline, CDR1 is SGHKS and CDR2 YYEKEE (reference sequence). CDR3 amino acids: CASSLGQGADGYTF. CDR3 sequence (DNA): TGTGCCAGCAGCCTGGGACAGGGGGCGGATGGCTACACCTTC. The complete variable domain, with remaining parts taken from reference TRBV5-5 and TRBJ1-2, reads DAGVTQSPTHLIKTRGQQVTLRCSPISGHKSVSWYQQVLGQGPQFIFQYYEKEERGRGNFPDRFSARQFPNYSSELNVNALLLGDSALYLCASSLGQGADGYTFGSGTRLTVV.

This clonotype was recorded a few times. This sequence joins TRBV10-3 and TRBJ1-5, with TRBD1 matching 8 bases. Germline V gives CDR1 ENHRY, CDR2 SYGVKD. The CDR3 is 13 amino acids. J gave up 4 bases and V 5 bases, and 1 base lay outside the gene matches. The CDR3 spells CAISRQGNQPQHF. For the CDR3, the DNA is TGTGCCATCAGTCGACAGGGGAATCAGCCCCAGCATTTT.

The chain couples TRBV6-5 to TRBJ1-1; 8 bases line up with TRBD1. Germline CDR1 is MNHEY and CDR2 is SVGAGI. The CDR3 sequence is 12 residues long. Trimming at V came to 6 bases and at J to 14 bases, leaving 11 bases not matched to a gene. The CDR3 DNA reads as TGTGCCAGCAGAGGGGACAGGAGATTCTTCTTCTTT. As protein: CASRGDRRFFFF.

This sequence joins TRBV21-1 and TRBJ2-7; TRBD1 is the table's D call, not checked against the DNA. TRBV21-1 is deemed a pseudogene. The CDR3 has 16 residues. The CDR3 region is CASSKARQGAKYEQYF. The CDR3 nucleotides are TGTGCCAGCAGCAAAGCACGACAGGGGGCGAAGTACGAGCAGTACTTC.

The CDR3 is CASGNPSNTGELFF. The CDR3, as DNA: TGTGCCAGCGGGAACCCCTCGAACACCGGGGAGCTGTTTTTT. This chain connects TRBV7-9 to TRBJ2-2; D gene ambiguous. The V and J ends lost 8 bases and 0 bases respectively, with 10 bases between them. The CDR3 contains 14 residues. Germline values: CDR1 SEHNR, CDR2 FQNEAQ (reference sequence). Filled out from reference TRBV7-9 and TRBJ2-2, the complete variable domain reads DTGVSQNPRHKITKRGQNVTFRCDPISEHNRLYWYRQTLGQGPEFLTYFQNEAQLEKSRLLSDRFSAERPKGSFSTLEIQRTEQGDSAMYLCASGNPSNTGELFFGEGSRLTVL.

This clonotype came up a few times. V and J are TRBV4-1 and TRBJ1-5, with D unclear. V gave up 0 bases and J gave up 8 bases, with 11 bases separating them. In germline, CDR1 is MGHRA, CDR2 YSYEKL. The CDR3 is 14 residues long. In nucleotides, the CDR3 is TGCGCCAGCAGCCAAGAGGTTTTGAGGGAGCCCCAGCATTTT. It yields the protein CASSQEVLREPQHF.